The 21 T cell receptor beta chains below all came from one sample that was sequenced in a study of control samples from healthy donors and cancer patients. Profiled with immunoSEQ multiplex PCR; TCRdb holds only in-frame clones, not every one. The sample lists around 170,000 clones; around 88% were seen once. The sample comprised blood. These receptors were obtained from a woman in her twenties or thirties in good health.

The chain recombines TRBV7-2 with TRBJ2-2; D not certain. The CDR3 sequence is 14 residues long. V was trimmed by 1 base and J by 8 bases, leaving 11 bases between them. Germline V CDR1 and CDR2: SGHTA, FQGNSA. CDR3 in amino acids: CASSLGQVPGELFF. The CDR3 nucleotides are TGTGCCAGCAGCTTAGGGCAGGTTCCTGGGGAGCTGTTTTTT. Full variable domain (missing parts from reference TRBV7-2 and TRBJ2-2): GAGVSQSPSNKVTEKGKDVELRCDPISGHTALYWYRQSLGQGLEFLIYFQGNSAPDKSGLPSDRFSAERTGGSVSTLTIQRTQQEDSAVYLCASSLGQVPGELFFGEGSRLTVL.

This clone has just one count. The chain joins TRBV18 to TRBJ2-7; D perhaps matches TRBD1 (6 bases). Germline values: CDR1 KGHSH, CDR2 LQKENI. Trimming removed 3 bases from V and 2 bases from J, with 11 bases in between. The CDR3 covers 14 residues. The CDR3 here is CASSPDSYPYEQYF. The CDR3 region has the DNA TGTGCCAGCTCACCGGACAGCTACCCCTACGAGCAGTACTTC.

The chain recombines TRBV5-1 with TRBJ2-5; D remains unclear. Germline CDR1 and CDR2: SGHRS and YFSETQ. CDR3 length: 12 amino acids. V was cut by 4 bases and J by 1 base, with 5 bases left in between. For the CDR3, the DNA is TGCGCCAGCAGCCCCGCCCAAGAGACCCAGTACTTC. This translates into CASSPAQETQYF.

The chain uses TRBV5-4 and TRBJ1-5; no clear D gene. CDR3 length: 15 residues. Trimming stripped 5 bases from V and 3 bases from J, with 15 bases between. Germline loops: CDR1 SGHNT, CDR2 YYREEE (reference sequence). CDR3 amino acids: CASRAAGNPNQPQHF. Written as DNA, the CDR3 is TGTGCCAGCAGAGCGGCGGGAAACCCCAATCAGCCCCAGCATTTT.

The CDR3 protein is CASSPSPLRGAYNEQFF. For the CDR3, the DNA is TGTGCCAGCTCACCATCCCCACTTAGGGGGGCATACAATGAGCAGTTCTTC. The J gene is TRBJ2-1, the V gene TRBV18, with D perhaps TRBD1 or TRBD2 (6 bases each). The CDR3 is 17 amino acids. The germline V gene has CDR1 KGHSH and CDR2 LQKENI. The V end lost 2 bases, the J end lost 4 bases, and 18 bases lay between the germline ends.

The chain joins TRBV19 to TRBJ1-3; TRBD1 is a possible D gene (5 bases). This CDR3 contains 15 residues. Germline V gives CDR1 LNHDA, CDR2 SQIVND (reference sequence). V gave up 7 bases and J gave up 0 bases, with 13 bases separating them. The CDR3 spells CASNTGGYSGNTIYF. For the CDR3, the DNA is TGTGCCAGTAACACAGGAGGCTACTCTGGAAACACCATATATTTT.

The chain joins TRBV6-6 to TRBJ1-3, with D uncertain. V lost 2 bases and J 0 bases, leaving 11 bases between the germline ends. CDR3 length equals 16 residues. Germline V lookup: CDR1 MNHNY, CDR2 SVGAGI (reference sequence). The CDR3 DNA is TGTGCCAGCAGTTACCCCACCCCGTCCTCTGGAAACACCATATATTTT. This translates into CASSYPTPSSGNTIYF.

The CDR3 reads CATSDGTVTGELFF. For the CDR3, the DNA is TGTGCCACCAGTGATGGGACAGTCACCGGGGAGCTGTTTTTT. The rearrangement links TRBV24-1 to TRBJ2-2; 7 bases line up with TRBD1. This CDR3 contains 14 residues. V trimming: 3 bases; J trimming: 4 bases; junction bases outside the gene matches: 1. Germline CDR1 KGHDR, CDR2 SFDVKD.

V gene TRBV10-2 combines with J gene TRBJ2-6; no reliable D call. V lost 2 bases and J 0 bases, leaving 8 bases between the germline ends. Germline V gene data show CDR1 as WSHSY and CDR2 as SAAADI. CDR3 size: 16 residues. The CDR3 DNA sequence: TGCGCCAGCAGTGAGAGTAGTCCCTCTGGGGCCAACGTCCTGACTTTC. Translating gives CASSESSPSGANVLTF.

The chain recombines TRBV3-1 (or the pseudogene TRBV3-2) with TRBJ1-1, with 9 bases identical to TRBD1. The V segment lost 6 bases and the J segment 6 bases; nucleotides outside the gene matches: 8. Per the germline V gene, CDR1 is LGHDT and CDR2 is YNNKEL (reference sequence). This CDR3 has 14 residues. CDR3 region: CASSLGTGHAEAFF. The CDR3, as DNA: TGTGCCAGCAGTCTTGGGACAGGGCACGCTGAAGCTTTCTTT.

The count of this clone is one. The rearrangement uses TRBV27 and TRBJ2-2, with D possibly being TRBD1 or TRBD2 (6 bases each). Germline CDR1 reads MNHEY; CDR2 reads SMNVEV (reference sequence). V was clipped by 4 bases and J by 6 bases, with 15 bases between them. The CDR3 totals 15 residues. In nucleotides, the CDR3 is TGTGCCAGCAGTTCAGACAGGAGGGGGGCCGGGGAGCTGTTTTTT. It yields the protein CASSSDRRGAGELFF.

This chain connects TRBV28 to TRBJ2-3, with 7 nucleotides matching TRBD2. V shed 1 base, J shed 6 bases, and the junction held 7 bases outside the gene matches. The CDR3 has 15 amino acids. Germline V gene lookup returns CDR1 MDHEN and CDR2 SYDVKM. CDR3 DNA: TGTGCCAGCAGTTTATCCTGGGGGGGAGGGGATACGCAGTATTTT. Protein product: CASSLSWGGGDTQYF.

This sequence joins TRBV9 and TRBJ1-1; no clear D. Trimming cost V 0 bases and J 1 base, with 4 bases left between them. The CDR3 length is 13 residues. Germline V gene sequence: CDR1 SGDLS, CDR2 YYNGEE. In nucleotides, the CDR3 is TGTGCCAGCAGCGTAGTCTCGAACACTGAAGCTTTCTTT. Amino acid sequence: CASSVVSNTEAFF.

A few counts support this clone. The V and J genes are TRBV4-1 and TRBJ1-5, with unresolved D. The germline V gene has CDR1 MGHRA and CDR2 YSYEKL. The CDR3 length is 13 residues. Trimming removed 6 bases from V and 3 bases from J, with 9 bases in between. The CDR3 loop is CASSPGLNQPQHF. DNA of the CDR3: TGCGCCAGCAGTCCAGGCCTCAATCAGCCCCAGCATTTT.

The V and J genes are TRBV29-1 and TRBJ1-2, with D possibly matching TRBD1 (6 bases). The CDR3 consists of 13 residues. Trimming removed 4 bases at V and 0 bases at J, with 9 bases between. Germline CDR1 is SQVTM and CDR2 is ANQGSEA. This chain's CDR3 is CSVGQATNYGYTF. CDR3 sequence (DNA): TGCAGCGTTGGACAGGCCACTAACTATGGCTACACCTTC.

On this clone itself: The identical CDR3 is also encoded by other nucleotide sequences in the sample. The chain carries TRBV4-2 and TRBJ2-1, with TRBD2 identical over 9 bases. J lost 9 bases, V lost 1 base, and 4 bases had no gene match. CDR1 and CDR2 (germline): LGHNA, YNFKEQ. This CDR3 has 14 amino acids. CDR3 DNA: TGTGCCAGCAGCCAAGGGTTAGCGGGAGCTGAGCAGTTCTTC. It encodes CASSQGLAGAEQFF.

This rearrangement joins TRBV19 to TRBJ1-1; no clear D. Germline V lookup: CDR1 LNHDA, CDR2 SQIVND (reference sequence). The CDR3 is 13 residues long. The V end was cut by 3 bases, the J end by 7 bases, with 12 bases between. The CDR3: CASSILLADEAFF. The CDR3 DNA reads TGTGCCAGTAGTATCTTGTTAGCGGATGAAGCTTTCTTT.

This clone was detected only once. A junction boundary mismatches the germline segment, possibly from a read error. The chain is built from TRBV3-1 (or the pseudogene TRBV3-2) and TRBJ2-7; possibly TRBD1 for D (5 bases). This CDR3 comprises 16 residues. CDR1 and CDR2 (germline): LGHDT, YNNKEL (reference sequence). The CDR3 coding sequence is TGTGCCAGCAGTCAAGGGGCGCTAGGATCTACCTACGAGCAGTACTTC. Translated: CASSQGALGSTYEQYF.

The V gene is TRBV7-8, the J gene TRBJ2-7; 8 nucleotides align to TRBD2. CDR3 length equals 16 residues. Germline loops: CDR1 SGHVS, CDR2 FQNEAQ. V trimming: 5 bases; J trimming: 3 bases; junction bases outside the gene matches: 12. Written as DNA, the CDR3 is TGTGCCAGCAGCGGAGGAAAAGCGGGAGATGGCTACGAGCAGTACTTC. Its protein product is CASSGGKAGDGYEQYF.

The V gene is TRBV5-1, the J gene TRBJ1-2; D gene unclear. V was clipped by 5 bases and J by 1 base, with 6 bases between them. Per the germline V gene, CDR1 is SGHRS and CDR2 is YFSETQ. The CDR3 runs to 12 residues. The CDR3 DNA follows: TGCGCCAGCAGTGACGGTAACTATGGCTACACCTTC. Translating gives CASSDGNYGYTF.

J is TRBJ1-5 and V is TRBV27, with D perhaps matching TRBD1 (6 bases). The CDR3 spans 14 residues. Trimming left V 7 bases short and J 1 base short, with 11 bases between. Germline values: CDR1 MNHEY, CDR2 SMNVEV (reference sequence). CDR3 nucleotide sequence: TGTGCCAGCAAAACAGGGTCCAGCAATCAGCCCCAGCATTTT. Its protein product is CASKTGSSNQPQHF.